The 22 T cell receptor beta chains listed next were all sequenced from one sample in a study of blood T cells in healthy people across ages (dated by TCRdb to the mid-2010s). To prepare the library, 5' RACE was applied. The reads were generated on an Illumina HiSeq 2500. A second about 7 to 11 cycle PCR used a sample-barcoded 5' primer and a J-beta primer mix. TCRdb redid the processing of the public reads, applying fastp at Q25 and MiXCR, and retained in-frame beta chains. Every entry covers one CDR3 protein and lists the most common genes and DNA from its rows. A total of 600,000 to 1,000,000 distinct CDR3 sequences appear in this sample, approximately 25% of them only once. Clones ranked in the top ten supply roughly 3.8% of the sample. The sample also formed part of further work on T cells of mothers and their children.

Sequencing was performed on blood. The receptors here all came from a boy between 10 and 17 years old in good health.

This clonotype appeared a few times. V gene TRBV25-1 combines with J gene TRBJ2-7, with D possibly TRBD2 on 6 matching bases. Trimming removed 4 bases at V and 0 bases at J, with 16 bases between. Germline loops: CDR1 MGHDK, CDR2 SYGVNS. CDR3 length: 16 amino acids. The CDR3 here is CASSGRRGQDSYEQYF. CDR3 sequence (DNA): TGTGCCAGCAGTGGTAGGAGGGGCCAAGACTCCTACGAGCAGTACTTC.

The chain has TRBV28 and TRBJ2-5; weak D call: TRBD2 (5 bases). CDR1 and CDR2 (germline): MDHEN, SYDVKM. The CDR3 length is 14 residues. V dropped 1 base and J dropped 0 bases, with 6 bases sitting between them. This CDR3 reads CASSLLGDQETQYF. Here the CDR3 DNA reads TGTGCCAGCAGTTTATTGGGAGACCAAGAGACCCAGTACTTC.

The chain joins TRBV29-1 to TRBJ2-1, with 14 bases that match TRBD2. Germline values: CDR1 SQVTM, CDR2 ANQGSEA. This CDR3 is built from 13 residues. With 6 bases clipped from V and 9 bases from J, the junction kept 4 bases outside the gene matches. The CDR3 here is CSVTSGGAGEQFF. The CDR3 DNA reads TGCAGCGTGACTAGCGGGGGGGCCGGTGAGCAGTTCTTC.

There are a few counts of this clonotype. The rearrangement links TRBV4-3 to TRBJ1-5, with 9 bases lining up with TRBD1. V lost 6 bases to trimming and J lost 6 bases; unmatched junction nucleotides: 9. There are 15 residues in the CDR3. Per the germline V gene, CDR1 is LGHNA and CDR2 is YSLEER. This chain's CDR3 is CASRQDRGGGQPQHF. CDR3 sequence (DNA): TGCGCCAGCAGGCAGGACAGGGGTGGCGGTCAGCCCCAGCATTTT.

This rearrangement joins TRBV4-1 to TRBJ2-5; 8 nucleotides line up with TRBD2. V was pared by 0 bases and J by 5 bases, with 8 bases of the junction left unmatched. This CDR3 is built from 16 residues. Germline lookup yields CDR1 MGHRA and CDR2 YSYEKL. In DNA form, the CDR3 reads TGCGCCAGCAGCCAAGACCCCCCCGGACTAGCTGAGACCCAGTACTTC. Translating it yields CASSQDPPGLAETQYF.

The V and J genes are TRBV6-5 and TRBJ1-1; D call uncertain. The CDR3 covers 13 residues. CDR1 MNHEY and CDR2 SVGAGI come from the germline V gene. The germline V and J ends were trimmed by 0 bases and 4 bases, with 6 bases remaining between them. CDR3 bases: TGTGCCAGCAGTTACTCGGAGCTCACTGAAGCTTTCTTT. Its translation is CASSYSELTEAFF.

V is TRBV7-2 and J is TRBJ2-5, with D perhaps matching TRBD2 (6 bases). The germline gives CDR1 SGHTA, CDR2 FQGNSA. The CDR3 is made up of 15 amino acids. Trimming shortened V by 2 bases and J by 6 bases, and 16 bases separated the two germline ends. The CDR3 reads CASSLPPDSGQTQYF. In DNA form, the CDR3 reads TGTGCCAGCAGCTTACCCCCGGATAGCGGCCAGACCCAGTACTTC.

This clonotype was found a few times. The chain uses TRBV29-1 and TRBJ2-7, with D possibly being TRBD2 (5 bases). With 1 base removed from V and 2 bases from J, the gap between germline ends came to 9 bases. CDR1 is SQVTM, CDR2 ANQGSEA, per germline. The CDR3 is made up of 13 amino acids. The CDR3 DNA reads as TGCAGCGTTGAAGGTGCCGGGACCTACGAGCAGTACTTC. It yields the protein CSVEGAGTYEQYF.

The chain has TRBV28 and TRBJ2-7; TRBD1 matches 8 bases. The CDR3 is made up of 15 amino acids. Trimming at V came to 1 base and at J to 4 bases, leaving 6 bases not matched to a gene. Germline V lookup: CDR1 MDHEN, CDR2 SYDVKM. DNA of the CDR3: TGTGCCAGCAGTTTATTTAGGACAGGGAGTTACGAGCAGTACTTC. Its protein product is CASSLFRTGSYEQYF.

The rearrangement uses TRBV6-2 or TRBV6-3 and TRBJ2-5; weak D call: TRBD1 (5 bases). Trimming stripped 6 bases from V and 1 base from J, with 12 bases between. CDR3 length: 14 amino acids. Germline loops: CDR1 MNHEY, CDR2 SVGEGT. The CDR3 DNA is TGTGCCAGCAGCCCCCGGACACTCCAAGAGACCCAGTACTTC. Translation gives CASSPRTLQETQYF.

J is TRBJ2-5 and V is TRBV10-3, with 7 bases that match TRBD2. J was trimmed by 5 bases and V by 6 bases; bases with no gene match: 6. Looked up from germline, CDR1 is ENHRY and CDR2 is SYGVKD. The CDR3 covers 13 residues. The CDR3 sequence: CAISGGSGETQYF. CDR3 DNA: TGTGCCATCAGCGGGGGGTCGGGCGAGACCCAGTACTTC.

V and J are TRBV5-1 and TRBJ2-7, with 8 bases that match TRBD1. The CDR3 contains 15 residues. With 0 bases clipped from V and 3 bases from J, the junction kept 5 bases outside the gene matches. CDR1 SGHRS and CDR2 YFSETQ come from the germline V gene. The CDR3 is CASSLGTGNLYEQYF. DNA for the CDR3: TGCGCCAGCAGCTTGGGGACAGGGAATCTCTACGAGCAGTACTTC.

In its sample, this clonotype was seen a few times. The chain links TRBV4-3 to TRBJ1-4, with D unresolved. Germline-derived CDR1 and CDR2 are LGHNA and YSLEER. This CDR3 region has 16 residues. The V end lost 0 bases, the J end lost 5 bases, and 13 bases lay between the germline ends. CDR3 in DNA: TGCGCCAGCAGCCAAGACCTATGGGAAAGGAATGAAAAACTGTTTTTT. It codes for CASSQDLWERNEKLFF.

This clonotype has only a few counts. This rearrangement joins TRBV24-1 to TRBJ2-5; D unclear. From germline, CDR1 is KGHDR and CDR2 SFDVKD. V was shortened by 1 base and J by 6 bases, with 2 bases between the two germline ends. CDR3 length equals 11 residues. CDR3 amino acids: CATSDLKTQYF. The DNA for the CDR3 is TGTGCCACCAGTGATTTAAAGACCCAGTACTTC.

The chain joins TRBV6-6 to TRBJ1-4; tentatively, D is TRBD1 (5 bases). In germline, CDR1 is MNHNY, CDR2 SVGAGI (reference sequence). This CDR3 contains 12 residues. V lost 8 bases and J lost 3, with 7 bases in between. This chain's CDR3 is CASQGPNEKLFF. DNA for the CDR3: TGTGCCAGCCAGGGCCCTAATGAAAAACTGTTTTTT.

The chain joins TRBV20-1 to TRBJ2-3; 7 nucleotides match TRBD1. Losses at the gene ends were 2 bases for V and 2 bases for J; bases not matched to a gene: 4. Germline lookup yields CDR1 DFQATT and CDR2 SNEGSKA (reference sequence). The CDR3 spans 14 residues. This chain's CDR3 is CSARTGDPTDTQYF. Written as DNA, the CDR3 is TGCAGTGCTAGAACAGGGGATCCCACAGATACGCAGTATTTT.

This chain joins TRBV3-1 and TRBJ2-1; D is tentatively TRBD1 or TRBD2 (5 bases each). The CDR3 length is 16 residues. Germline lookup yields CDR1 LGHDT and CDR2 YNNKEL (reference sequence). V lost 4 bases and J lost 4, with 17 bases in between. The CDR3 sequence is CASSPGTNLIYNEQFF. CDR3 bases: TGTGCCAGCAGCCCAGGGACGAATCTGATATACAATGAGCAGTTCTTC.

This clonotype was counted only a few times. V gene TRBV7-2 combines with J gene TRBJ2-4; the D gene is possibly TRBD2 (6 bases). The CDR3 totals 12 residues. Germline CDR1 SGHTA, CDR2 FQGNSA. Trimming cost V 5 bases and J 7 bases, with 9 bases left between them. CDR3 region: CASSIGGNIQYF. The CDR3 bases are TGTGCCAGCAGCATAGGAGGGAACATTCAGTACTTC.

This chain joins TRBV7-9 and TRBJ2-5, with 9 bases fitting TRBD1. TRBJ2-7 explains the end of the DNA better; the J call may be wrong. CDR3 length: 14 residues. Per the germline V gene, CDR1 is SEHNR and CDR2 is FQNEAQ (reference sequence). The chain's CDR3 is CASGDRGGSYEQYF. CDR3 DNA sequence: TGTGCCAGCGGCGACAGGGGGGGTTCGTACGAGCAGTACTTC.

The V and J genes are TRBV20-1 and TRBJ2-3, with D hard to call. The CDR3 loop spans 12 amino acids. Trimming removed 7 bases at V and 6 bases at J, with 14 bases between. Per the germline V gene, CDR1 is DFQATT and CDR2 is SNEGSKA (reference sequence). Here the CDR3 reads CSVRSSGDTQYF. CDR3 nucleotide sequence: TGCAGTGTAAGGAGTTCAGGTGATACGCAGTATTTT.

The chain is built from TRBV12-3 or TRBV12-4 and TRBJ2-5; D is perhaps TRBD1 (6 bases). This CDR3 is 13 amino acids long. Trimming shortened V by 7 bases and J by 2 bases, and 11 bases separated the two germline ends. The CDR3 region is CASNKDRQETQYF. The CDR3 DNA sequence: TGTGCCAGCAATAAGGACAGACAAGAGACCCAGTACTTC.

The CDR3 reads CASSAWGDEQYF. The CDR3 bases are TGCGCCAGCAGCGCCTGGGGGGACGAGCAGTACTTC. The chain is built from TRBV5-1 and TRBJ2-7; tentative D call: TRBD2 (6 bases). Trimming left V 4 bases short and J 5 bases short, with 10 bases between. This CDR3 is 12 amino acids long. Germline lookup yields CDR1 SGHRS and CDR2 YFSETQ.